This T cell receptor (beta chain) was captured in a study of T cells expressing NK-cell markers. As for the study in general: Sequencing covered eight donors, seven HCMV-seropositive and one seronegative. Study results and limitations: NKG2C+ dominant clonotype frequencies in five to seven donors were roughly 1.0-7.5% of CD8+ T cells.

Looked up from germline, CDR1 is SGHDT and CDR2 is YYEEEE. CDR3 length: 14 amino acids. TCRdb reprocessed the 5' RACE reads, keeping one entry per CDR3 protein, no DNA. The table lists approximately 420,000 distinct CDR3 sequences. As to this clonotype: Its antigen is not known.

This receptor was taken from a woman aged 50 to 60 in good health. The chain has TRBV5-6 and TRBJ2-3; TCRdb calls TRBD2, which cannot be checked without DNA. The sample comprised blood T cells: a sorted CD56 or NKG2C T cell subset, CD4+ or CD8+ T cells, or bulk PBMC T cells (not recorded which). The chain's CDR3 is CASSGTSAPDTQYF.